One sample yielded the 29 T cell receptor beta chains listed below, sequenced in a study of shared clonotypes between healthy human individuals. Produced via immunoSEQ multiplex PCR; TCRdb's table is partial and in-frame only. Here the sample spans some 2,500,000 clones, approximately 94% being singletons. Sample: naive CD4+ T cells from PBMCs. Stated subset: CD45RA+ positively selected. The source of these receptors is a man between 18 and 35 years old in good health. Some clones in this sample may be carry-over from other donors' samples.

This clone has a handful of counts. The rearrangement links TRBV6-6 to TRBJ1-1, with 7 bases aligning to TRBD1. Germline-derived CDR1 and CDR2 are MNHNY and SVGAGI (reference sequence). V dropped 6 bases and J dropped 2; count of bases not matched to a gene: 6. This CDR3 comprises 14 residues. CDR3 amino acids: CASSRRTGNTEAFF. CDR3 nucleotides: TGTGCCAGCAGCCGACGGACAGGAAACACTGAAGCTTTCTTT.

The sample holds a few counts of this clone. This sample includes further DNA sequences coding for the same CDR3. The gene calls are TRBV30 and TRBJ1-1; no clear D. V was shortened by 0 bases and J by 1 base, with 9 bases between the two germline ends. The CDR3 has 14 amino acids. Germline CDR1 reads GTSNPN; CDR2 reads SVGIG (reference sequence). The CDR3 sequence: CAWSVSSGNTEAFF. The CDR3 coding sequence is TGTGCCTGGAGTGTAAGTTCGGGGAACACTGAAGCTTTCTTT. The full variable domain, its missing parts supplied by reference TRBV30 and TRBJ1-1, is SQTIHQWPATLVQPVGSPLSLECTVEGTSNPNLYWYRQAAGRGLQLLFYSVGIGQISSEVPQNLSASRPQDRQFILSSKKLLLSDSGFYLCAWSVSSGNTEAFFGQGTRLTVV.

About this clone: One end of the junction varies from germline; a read error may be responsible. The chain uses TRBV5-1 and TRBJ1-2, with 7 bases that match TRBD1. The CDR3 runs to 12 residues. Germline V lookup: CDR1 SGHRS, CDR2 YFSETQ. CDR3 DNA: TGTGCCAGCAGCCCGCGACAGGGAATTAACACCTTC. Translating gives CASSPRQGINTF.

V gene TRBV7-8 combines with J gene TRBJ2-5; 10 bases align to TRBD2. Germline V gene lookup returns CDR1 SGHVS and CDR2 FQNEAQ. With 5 bases clipped from V and 3 bases from J, the junction kept 9 bases outside the gene matches. The CDR3 has 16 amino acids. The CDR3 is CASSPQTSGHKETQYF. The CDR3 coding sequence is TGTGCCAGCAGCCCCCAGACTAGCGGGCATAAAGAGACCCAGTACTTC.

This clone was picked up one time. The chain joins TRBV30 to TRBJ2-1; D call uncertain. This CDR3 has 12 amino acids. Per the germline V gene, CDR1 is GTSNPN and CDR2 is SVGIG (reference sequence). Trimming cost V 3 bases and J 6 bases, with 9 bases left between them. The CDR3, as DNA: TGTGCCTGGAGCCCCTCGCGCAATGAGCAGTTCTTC. Translation gives CAWSPSRNEQFF.

With respect to this clone: Other DNA sequences in the same sample also yield this CDR3. V gene TRBV9 combines with J gene TRBJ2-5; 11 bases line up with TRBD1. The CDR3 has 15 amino acids. Germline lookup yields CDR1 SGDLS and CDR2 YYNGEE. Trimming cost V 0 bases and J 3 bases; bases outside gene matches: 1. The CDR3 sequence: CASSVGTGGEETQYF. The CDR3 DNA reads as TGTGCCAGCAGCGTAGGGACAGGGGGCGAAGAGACCCAGTACTTC.

The count of this clone is one. This chain uses TRBV6-5 with TRBJ1-2, with 7 bases lining up with TRBD1. CDR1 MNHEY and CDR2 SVGAGI come from the germline V gene. The CDR3 length is 15 residues. After removal of 0 bases from V and 8 bases from J, the junction contained 9 bases not matched to a gene. CDR3 nucleotide sequence: TGTGCCAGCAGTTACTCTGCGACAGGGTCTGGCGGCTACACCTTC. Its protein product is CASSYSATGSGGYTF.

The chain uses TRBV7-2 and TRBJ1-5; D may be TRBD1 (5 bases). The CDR3 totals 15 residues. Germline CDR1 SGHTA, CDR2 FQGNSA. With 0 bases removed from V and 2 bases from J, the gap between germline ends came to 8 bases. The CDR3 loop reads CASSLAPGGNQPQHF. In DNA, the CDR3 is TGTGCCAGCAGCTTAGCGCCGGGGGGCAATCAGCCCCAGCATTTT.

The rearrangement links TRBV19 to TRBJ1-5; 8 bases are shared with TRBD1. Germline loops: CDR1 LNHDA, CDR2 SQIVND (reference sequence). The V segment lost 7 bases and the J segment 4 bases; nucleotides outside the gene matches: 9. The CDR3 contains 15 residues. CDR3 loop: CASTLGTGGNQPQHF. The CDR3 nucleotides read TGTGCCAGTACCCTGGGGACAGGCGGGAATCAGCCCCAGCATTTT.

CDR3 DNA sequence: TGTGCCAGCAGTGCAGGGGGCCTTGAGCAGTTCTTC. It specifies CASSAGGLEQFF. The chain links TRBV28 to TRBJ2-1; 8 bases match TRBD1. CDR3 length: 12 residues. With 5 bases clipped from V and 9 bases from J, the junction kept 3 bases outside the gene matches. The germline V gene encodes CDR1 MDHEN and CDR2 SYDVKM.

This chain connects TRBV18 to TRBJ2-1; TRBD1 agrees at 7 bases. The junction had 5 bases not matched to a gene; V was cut back by 0 bases and J by 0 bases. This CDR3 has 17 residues. Germline-derived CDR1 and CDR2 are KGHSH and LQKENI. In DNA form, the CDR3 reads TGTGCCAGCTCACCACCGGTTTGGGACAGCTCCTACAATGAGCAGTTCTTC. It translates to CASSPPVWDSSYNEQFF.

The J gene is TRBJ2-7, the V gene TRBV18; 11 nucleotides line up with TRBD1. This CDR3 is 14 amino acids long. Germline assignment: CDR1 KGHSH and CDR2 LQKENI. V shed 6 bases and J 6 bases; nucleotides not matched to a gene: 7. The CDR3 bases are TGTGCCAGCTCGACCGGGACAGGGGGTTCCGAGCAGTACTTC. Its translation is CASSTGTGGSEQYF.

V gene TRBV7-3 combines with J gene TRBJ2-1; no reliable D call. This CDR3 is built from 16 residues. V was shortened by 1 base and J by 2 bases, with 12 bases between the two germline ends. CDR1 is SGHTA, CDR2 FQGTGA, per germline. CDR3 DNA: TGTGCCAGCAGCTTAAGGCCCCCACTAACCTACAATGAGCAGTTCTTC. Translated: CASSLRPPLTYNEQFF.

The chain is built from TRBV7-8 and TRBJ2-7, with a possible D match to TRBD2 (5 bases). Germline V CDR1 and CDR2: SGHVS, FQNEAQ. Trimming pared 5 bases from V and 7 bases from J, leaving 12 bases between. The CDR3 is made up of 12 amino acids. The chain's CDR3 is CASSPNRDEQYF. As DNA, the CDR3 is TGTGCCAGCAGCCCAAATCGGGATGAGCAGTACTTC.

This chain connects TRBV5-4 to TRBJ2-2; TRBD1 might be the D (5 bases). V was pared by 3 bases and J by 6 bases, with 9 bases between. This CDR3 contains 13 residues. Germline CDR1 reads SGHNT; CDR2 reads YYREEE (reference sequence). The CDR3 DNA sequence: TGTGCCAGCAGCTCGAAGGGGTCCGGGGAGCTGTTTTTT. Residues: CASSSKGSGELFF.

The chain has TRBV7-2 and TRBJ1-2; D not resolved. This CDR3 comprises 16 residues. Germline values: CDR1 SGHTA, CDR2 FQGNSA. V was shortened by 1 base and J by 0 bases, with 12 bases between the two germline ends. CDR3 protein: CASSLDPTRANYGYTF. The CDR3 nucleotides read TGTGCCAGCAGCTTAGACCCAACCAGAGCTAACTATGGCTACACCTTC.

The rearrangement uses TRBV28 and TRBJ1-2; TRBD1 aligns across 12 bases. The V segment lost 10 bases and the J segment 8 bases; nucleotides outside the gene matches: 11. The CDR3 is 14 amino acids. CDR1 is MDHEN, CDR2 SYDVKM, per germline. The CDR3 DNA follows: TGTGCCACCGTCGGGACAGGGGGCCCTAAAGGCTACACCTTC. This codes for CATVGTGGPKGYTF.

The V and J genes are TRBV4-3 and TRBJ1-5; no reliable D call. Germline-derived CDR1 and CDR2 are LGHNA and YSLEER. The length of the CDR3 is 15 residues. V dropped 3 bases and J dropped 3 bases, with 12 bases sitting between them. The CDR3: CASSQSQDLNQPQHF. The CDR3 DNA is TGCGCCAGCAGCCAGTCCCAAGACCTCAATCAGCCCCAGCATTTT.

The chain uses TRBV4-1 and TRBJ2-7, with D perhaps being TRBD1 or TRBD2 (5 bases each). The germline V gene encodes CDR1 MGHRA and CDR2 YSYEKL. The CDR3 contains 16 residues. Trimming left V 4 bases short and J 0 bases short, with 16 bases between. Here the CDR3 reads CASSRNAGTDSYEQYF. Written as DNA, the CDR3 is TGCGCCAGCAGCCGAAACGCCGGGACCGACTCCTACGAGCAGTACTTC.

The J gene is TRBJ1-2, the V gene TRBV14; D uncertain. Deletions cut 0 bases from V and 9 bases from J, with 11 bases between. The CDR3 sequence is 13 residues long. CDR1 and CDR2 (germline): SGHDN, FVKESK. DNA for the CDR3: TGTGCCAGCAGCCAAGACCCCAGGACTCGCTACACCTTC. It encodes CASSQDPRTRYTF. Variable domain in full (rest from reference TRBV14 and TRBJ1-2): EAGVTQFPSHSVIEKGQTVTLRCDPISGHDNLYWYRRVMGKEIKFLLHFVKESKQDESGMPNNRFLAERTGGTYSTLKVQPAELEDSGVYFCASSQDPRTRYTFGSGTRLTVV.

CDR3 protein: CASSYQAATNEKLFF. CDR3 nucleotide sequence: TGTGCCAGCAGTTACCAGGCCGCAACTAATGAAAAACTGTTTTTT. The chain carries TRBV6-5 and TRBJ1-4; unclear D gene. Germline V lookup: CDR1 MNHEY, CDR2 SVGAGI. The CDR3 totals 15 residues. Between the trimmed V and J ends, which lost 2 bases and 0 bases, there was a span of 7 bases.

Remarks on this clone: In the same sample, other DNA sequences code for this CDR3. The chain uses TRBV7-9 and TRBJ1-2; TRBD1 matches at 7 bases. The CDR3 covers 13 residues. The V gene end was trimmed by 5 bases and the J gene end by 7 bases; junction bases not matched to a gene: 7. From germline, CDR1 is SEHNR and CDR2 FQNEAQ (reference sequence). CDR3 amino acids: CASSLEGAGGYTF. In DNA, the CDR3 is TGTGCCAGCAGCCTGGAGGGGGCAGGTGGCTACACCTTC.

The chain is built from TRBV28 and TRBJ1-4, with D possibly TRBD1 on 5 matching bases. This CDR3 is built from 15 residues. V shed 4 bases and J shed 6 bases, with 15 bases lying between them. Germline V CDR1 and CDR2: MDHEN, SYDVKM. CDR3 region: CASSSKGQMDEKLFF. The CDR3 DNA follows: TGTGCCAGCAGTTCAAAGGGGCAGATGGATGAAAAACTGTTTTTT.

CDR3 region: CASSPTPGWGFLDTQYF. CDR3 nucleotides: TGTGCCAGCAGTCCAACGCCCGGGTGGGGGTTCTTGGATACGCAGTATTTT. This chain joins TRBV27 and TRBJ2-3; perhaps D is TRBD1 or TRBD2 (5 bases each). V was trimmed by 5 bases and J by 6 bases, leaving 24 bases between them. The CDR3 has 17 residues. Germline CDR1 is MNHEY and CDR2 is SMNVEV (reference sequence).

This clone was detected once. For the CDR3, the DNA is TGCGCCAGCACTTACGAGGGAGGGTCTGGAAACATTCAGTACTTC. It translates to CASTYEGGSGNIQYF. The genes are TRBV5-1 and TRBJ2-4; 7 nucleotides match TRBD2. This CDR3 has 15 amino acids. From germline, CDR1 is SGHRS and CDR2 YFSETQ. V lost 6 bases to trimming and J lost 6 bases; unmatched junction nucleotides: 12.

This clone has a single count. V usage is TRBV5-6 and J usage is TRBJ1-4; 8 bases are a match to TRBD1. The V segment lost 2 bases and the J segment 6 bases; nucleotides outside the gene matches: 6. CDR1 SGHDT and CDR2 YYEEEE come from the germline V gene. The CDR3 consists of 15 residues. This CDR3 reads CASSFRTGNDEKLFF. DNA of the CDR3: TGTGCCAGCAGCTTTCGGACAGGGAACGATGAAAAACTGTTTTTT.

The gene calls are TRBV5-1 and TRBJ2-1; D might be TRBD1 (5 bases). Per germline, CDR1 SGHRS and CDR2 YFSETQ. Between the trimmed V and J ends, which lost 6 bases and 2 bases, there was a span of 18 bases. The CDR3 totals 16 residues. In DNA, the CDR3 is TGCGCCAGCACCCAAACAGCAGGGATCACCTACAATGAGCAGTTCTTC. Protein sequence: CASTQTAGITYNEQFF.

This sequence joins TRBV28 and TRBJ1-5; TRBD1 might be the D (6 bases). The V and J ends lost 11 bases and 4 bases respectively, with 15 bases between them. Germline values: CDR1 MDHEN, CDR2 SYDVKM. The CDR3 is made up of 13 amino acids. CDR3: CASERGANQPQHF. DNA for the CDR3: TGTGCCTCAGAACGGGGGGCAAATCAGCCCCAGCATTTT.

The chain uses TRBV28 and TRBJ2-1; 14 bases are shared with TRBD2. Germline V gene sequence: CDR1 MDHEN, CDR2 SYDVKM. The junction had 13 bases not matched to a gene; V was cut back by 6 bases and J by 3 bases. The CDR3 totals 19 residues. This CDR3 reads CASRIPLTSGRAGYNEQFF. The CDR3 region has the DNA TGTGCCAGCAGGATACCGTTGACTAGCGGGAGGGCTGGCTACAATGAGCAGTTCTTC.